These 23 T cell receptor beta chains originate from one sample sequenced in a study of brain T cells in children with intractable seizures. Some clones are missing from TCRdb's copy, which holds only in-frame ones; the method was immunoSEQ multiplex PCR. The table lists about 80,000 clones, under 95% of them singletons, with around 24% in the top ten. The source material was peripheral blood, sampled at surgery. The receptors were sampled from a girl aged 2-10 years with Rasmussen encephalitis and intractable seizures.

This sequence joins TRBV25-1 and TRBJ2-3; 7 nucleotides match TRBD2. V shed 3 bases, J shed 3 bases, and the junction held 0 bases outside the gene matches. The germline V gene encodes CDR1 MGHDK and CDR2 SYGVNS. This CDR3 is built from 13 residues. CDR3 in DNA: TGTGCCAGCAGTGACGGGGGGACAGATACGCAGTATTTT. Translation: CASSDGGTDTQYF. The full variable domain, in which reference TRBV25-1 and TRBJ2-3 provide the parts outside the CDR3, is EADIYQTPRYLVIGTGKKITLECSQTMGHDKMYWYQQDPGMELHLIHYSYGVNSTEKGDLSSESTVSRIRTEHFPLTLESARPSHTSQYLCASSDGGTDTQYFGPGTRLTVL.

The chain has TRBV3-1 (or the pseudogene TRBV3-2) and TRBJ1-3; D gene ambiguous. V lost 5 bases to trimming and J lost 0 bases, with 11 bases between them. Germline lookup yields CDR1 LGHDT and CDR2 YNNKEL (reference sequence). The length of the CDR3 is 15 residues. The CDR3 nucleotides read TGTGCCAGCAGCAACCGGGCCTCCTCTGGAAACACCATATATTTT. It yields the protein CASSNRASSGNTIYF.

The gene calls are TRBV9 and TRBJ1-2; D unclear. Germline CDR1 is SGDLS and CDR2 is YYNGEE. The V end lost 0 bases, the J end lost 0 bases, and 6 bases lay between the germline ends. This CDR3 has 14 amino acids. The CDR3 DNA follows: TGTGCCAGCAGCGTAGATACAGCTAACTATGGCTACACCTTC. This encodes CASSVDTANYGYTF.

This sequence joins TRBV19 and TRBJ2-1; D possibly corresponds to TRBD2 (5 bases). Germline assignment: CDR1 LNHDA and CDR2 SQIVND (reference sequence). The V and J ends lost 7 bases and 8 bases respectively, with 12 bases between them. This CDR3 spans 12 amino acids. The CDR3 protein is CASKGLADEQFF. In nucleotides, the CDR3 is TGTGCCAGTAAAGGGCTAGCCGATGAGCAGTTCTTC.

The V call is TRBV10-1, the J call TRBJ2-1, with TRBD2 matching 8 bases. Germline V CDR1 and CDR2: WNHNN, SYGVQD (reference sequence). CDR3 size: 14 residues. With 8 bases clipped from V and 3 bases from J, the junction kept 6 bases outside the gene matches. This CDR3 reads CASHSGGGYNEQFF. Written as DNA, the CDR3 is TGCGCCAGCCACTCCGGGGGGGGCTACAATGAGCAGTTCTTC.

The table lists this clone with a count of one. CDR3 DNA sequence: TGTGCCAGCAGCTTACAGGGTTTCACTGAAGCTTTCTTT. Translation gives CASSLQGFTEAFF. The rearrangement links TRBV7-2 to TRBJ1-1, with D perhaps matching TRBD1 (5 bases). The germline V gene encodes CDR1 SGHTA and CDR2 FQGNSA. The CDR3 has 13 amino acids. The V end lost 2 bases, the J end lost 4 bases, and 8 bases lay between the germline ends.

The chain links TRBV11-2 to TRBJ2-1; D possibly corresponds to TRBD2 (6 bases). CDR3 length equals 17 residues. CDR1 and CDR2 (germline): SGHAT, FQNNGV. V lost 0 bases and J 4 bases, leaving 16 bases between the germline ends. The chain's CDR3 is CASSLDAGTLLYNEQFF. The DNA of the CDR3 is TGTGCCAGCAGCTTAGACGCCGGGACTCTACTTTACAATGAGCAGTTCTTC.

This clone is a singleton in its sample. The V call is TRBV30, the J call TRBJ1-2; TRBD1 matches 7 bases. The germline CDR1 and CDR2 sequences are GTSNPN and SVGIG (reference sequence). V lost 5 bases and J lost 9; bases outside the gene matches: 6. This CDR3 has 11 residues. The CDR3 DNA reads as TGTGCCTGGGGACAGGTCTTTAGCTACACCTTC. This translates into CAWGQVFSYTF.

The chain links TRBV2 to TRBJ2-7, with 7 bases that match TRBD1. V shed 8 bases, J shed 2 bases, and the junction held 12 bases outside the gene matches. The CDR3 is made up of 15 amino acids. The V gene's germline CDR1 is SNHLY and CDR2 FYNNEI. CDR3 in DNA: TGTGCCAGCCACCCACTAGGGGACAGAGCCTACGAGCAGTACTTC. This encodes CASHPLGDRAYEQYF.

The V call is TRBV7-9, the J call TRBJ1-1; no clear D. Germline V gene lookup returns CDR1 SEHNR and CDR2 FQNEAQ (reference sequence). The CDR3 runs to 12 residues. V dropped 5 bases and J dropped 2 bases, with 6 bases sitting between them. CDR3 in amino acids: CASSPINTEAFF. CDR3 DNA: TGTGCCAGCAGCCCGATAAACACTGAAGCTTTCTTT.

The chain has TRBV13 and TRBJ1-3, with TRBD1 identical over 7 bases. CDR3 length: 15 amino acids. Germline values: CDR1 PRHDT, CDR2 FYEKMQ (reference sequence). With V trimmed by 5 bases and J by 0 bases, 4 bases remained unmatched. For the CDR3, the DNA is TGTGCCAGCAGCCCATGGACAGGCTCTGGAAACACCATATATTTT. Translating gives CASSPWTGSGNTIYF. The full variable domain, rest sourced from reference TRBV13 and TRBJ1-3, is AAGVIQSPRHLIKEKRETATLKCYPIPRHDTVYWYQQGPGQDPQFLISFYEKMQSDKGSIPDRFSAQQFSDYHSELNMSSLELGDSALYFCASSPWTGSGNTIYFGEGSWLTVV.

This chain connects TRBV27 to TRBJ2-2; D might be TRBD1 or TRBD2, each matching 5 bases. The CDR3 is made up of 14 amino acids. CDR1 and CDR2 from the germline V gene are MNHEY and SMNVEV (reference sequence). V gave up 3 bases and J gave up 3 bases, with 8 bases separating them. For the CDR3, the DNA is TGTGCCAGCAGTTTTGGGGGAGACACCGGGGAGCTGTTTTTT. Translation: CASSFGGDTGELFF.

The chain recombines TRBV9 with TRBJ1-6; tentatively, D is TRBD1 (5 bases). V was trimmed by 4 bases and J by 10 bases, leaving 12 bases between them. This CDR3 contains 13 residues. Germline V CDR1 and CDR2: SGDLS, YYNGEE. CDR3 bases: TGTGCCAGCAGCTCAAAACAGGAGTCACCCCTCCACTTT. The encoded protein is CASSSKQESPLHF.

V gene TRBV2 combines with J gene TRBJ1-5, with 8 nucleotides matching TRBD1. The CDR3 sequence is 14 residues long. J was trimmed by 2 bases and V by 7 bases; bases with no gene match: 4. Per the germline V gene, CDR1 is SNHLY and CDR2 is FYNNEI. In nucleotides, the CDR3 is TGTGCCAGCACCGCGGACAGGGGCAATCAGCCCCAGCATTTT. The encoded protein is CASTADRGNQPQHF.

The V and J genes are TRBV30 and TRBJ1-1, with D possibly being TRBD1 (5 bases). The germline CDR1 and CDR2 sequences are GTSNPN and SVGIG (reference sequence). V was pared by 5 bases and J by 4 bases, with 8 bases between. The CDR3 spans 11 residues. The CDR3 DNA is TGTGCCTGGTCAGGGCTCACTGAAGCTTTCTTT. Its protein is CAWSGLTEAFF.

The chain couples TRBV5-6 to TRBJ1-6; 9 nucleotides match TRBD1. This CDR3 contains 15 residues. The J segment lost 7 bases and the V segment lost 2 bases, leaving 4 bases of the junction unmatched. Per germline, CDR1 SGHDT and CDR2 YYEEEE. CDR3 residues: CASSFITGGNSPLHF. The CDR3 DNA is TGTGCCAGCAGCTTCATAACAGGGGGCAATTCACCCCTCCACTTT.

The rearrangement uses TRBV27 and TRBJ1-1, with D perhaps matching TRBD1 (5 bases). This CDR3 comprises 15 residues. Germline lookup yields CDR1 MNHEY and CDR2 SMNVEV (reference sequence). Trimming removed 4 bases at V and 1 base at J, with 13 bases between. In DNA form, the CDR3 reads TGTGCCAGCAGTTCCCGCCCCGGGGCGAACACTGAAGCTTTCTTT. Protein sequence: CASSSRPGANTEAFF.

The chain uses TRBV14 and TRBJ2-7; D not resolved. CDR1 and CDR2 (germline): SGHDN, FVKESK. The germline V and J ends were trimmed by 4 bases and 4 bases, with 8 bases remaining between them. The CDR3 is 12 residues long. CDR3 nucleotide sequence: TGTGCCAGCAGCCGTTGGAGTTACGAGCAGTACTTC. Translating it yields CASSRWSYEQYF.

The V and J genes are TRBV28 and TRBJ1-5, with D possibly being TRBD1 (5 bases). Germline CDR1 and CDR2: MDHEN and SYDVKM. The CDR3 length is 13 residues. The V end lost 6 bases, the J end lost 7 bases, and 13 bases lay between the germline ends. The CDR3 sequence is CASSGRGVQPQHF. In DNA, the CDR3 is TGTGCCAGCAGCGGAAGGGGTGTCCAGCCCCAGCATTTT.

The genes are TRBV3-1 (or the pseudogene TRBV3-2) and TRBJ1-4; 10 bases line up with TRBD1. The germline gives CDR1 LGHDT, CDR2 YNNKEL (reference sequence). V trimming: 0 bases; J trimming: 2 bases; junction bases outside the gene matches: 3. There are 17 residues in the CDR3. CDR3: CASSQDQGQGTNEKLFF. In DNA form, the CDR3 reads TGTGCCAGCAGCCAAGATCAGGGACAGGGGACTAATGAAAAACTGTTTTTT.

In its sample, this clone was seen a few times. J is TRBJ1-2 and V is TRBV4-1, with D unclear. V was cut by 2 bases and J by 0 bases, with 10 bases left in between. The CDR3 length is 15 residues. Germline assignment: CDR1 MGHRA and CDR2 YSYEKL. DNA of the CDR3: TGCGCCAGCAGCCAAATCGACATAGCTAACTATGGCTACACCTTC. This codes for CASSQIDIANYGYTF.

J is TRBJ1-2 and V is TRBV12-3 or TRBV12-4; the D is unclear. V lost 3 bases to trimming and J lost 3 bases, with 8 bases between them. The CDR3 loop spans 13 amino acids. CDR3 region: CASSFSGYYGYTF. In nucleotides, the CDR3 is TGTGCCAGCAGTTTTTCCGGATACTATGGCTACACCTTC.

J is TRBJ2-7 and V is TRBV28; TRBD1 is a possible D gene (5 bases). Looked up from germline, CDR1 is MDHEN and CDR2 is SYDVKM. CDR3 length equals 16 residues. The V gene lost 3 bases and the J gene lost 5 bases, with 20 bases spanning the gap. This CDR3 is CASSFTDSWNRNEQYF. As DNA, the CDR3 is TGTGCCAGCAGTTTTACTGACAGCTGGAATAGGAACGAGCAGTACTTC.